Below are 23 T cell receptor beta chains sequenced from a single sample in a study of cytomegalovirus exposure and HLA in healthy donors. In the PCR, 60 Vbeta and 13 Jbeta primers were used. Profiling relied on immunoSEQ multiplex PCR, and the TCRdb table lists in-frame clones only, not all of them. This sample has roughly 160,000 clones, with roughly 79% found just once. The sequenced sample consisted of PBMCs. The source of these receptors is a woman in her 50s in good health and CMV-seronegative.

This chain uses TRBV9 with TRBJ1-1, with D unclear. Trimming shortened V by 0 bases and J by 1 base, and 7 bases separated the two germline ends. CDR3 length equals 14 residues. CDR1 is SGDLS, CDR2 YYNGEE, per germline. The CDR3 bases are TGTGCCAGCAGCGTAGCTACAGCGAACACTGAAGCTTTCTTT. This gives the protein CASSVATANTEAFF. Together with reference TRBV9 and TRBJ1-1, the CDR3 gives the full variable domain: DSGVTQTPKHLITATGQRVTLRCSPRSGDLSVYWYQQSLDQGLQFLIQYYNGEERAKGNILERFSAQQFPDLHSELNLSSLELGDSALYFCASSVATANTEAFFGQGTRLTVV.

This clone was observed a single time. The chain employs TRBV28 and TRBJ1-2; 7 positions agree with TRBD1. The CDR3 length is 16 residues. Germline V lookup: CDR1 MDHEN, CDR2 SYDVKM. The V gene end was trimmed by 5 bases and the J gene end by 6 bases; junction bases not matched to a gene: 15. CDR3 sequence reads: CASSPRLGQEWHGYTF. DNA of the CDR3: TGTGCCAGCAGTCCCCGCCTTGGACAGGAGTGGCATGGCTACACCTTC.

The CDR3: CASSDSWKRECGSNQPQHF. The CDR3 coding sequence is TGTGCCAGCAGTGACTCCTGGAAAAGGGAGTGCGGGAGCAATCAGCCCCAGCATTTT. The genes are TRBV6-4 and TRBJ1-5; D gene uncertain. V was clipped by 0 bases and J by 1 base, with 19 bases between them. CDR1 and CDR2 (germline): MRHNA, SNTAGT. The CDR3 loop spans 19 amino acids.

This clone was counted between two and nine times. The V call is TRBV6-1, the J call TRBJ1-2; D not certain. Looked up from germline, CDR1 is MNHNS and CDR2 is SASEGT. The length of the CDR3 is 13 residues. Deletions cut 3 bases from V and 4 bases from J, with 9 bases between. The CDR3 DNA reads TGTGCCAGCAGTGAGGAGAGGAGCTATGGCTACACCTTC. Translated: CASSEERSYGYTF.

This chain uses TRBV14 with TRBJ1-6, with D unclear. The CDR3 totals 12 residues. V lost 0 bases, J lost 10 bases, and 4 bases lay in between. The germline gives CDR1 SGHDN, CDR2 FVKESK. The CDR3 spells CASSQDLSPLHF. The CDR3 DNA reads as TGTGCCAGCAGCCAAGATCTATCACCCCTCCACTTT.

This clone appeared once. The CDR3 nucleotides read TGTGCCAGCAGCTACCGGGACAGGGACACAGATACGCAGTATTTT. Translating it yields CASSYRDRDTDTQYF. The J gene is TRBJ2-3, the V gene TRBV11-2, with 9 bases lining up with TRBD1. The ends lost 4 bases at V and 2 bases at J; junction bases unmatched: 4. The CDR3 extends over 15 amino acids. From germline, CDR1 is SGHAT and CDR2 FQNNGV.

This clone appeared a few times. The V call is TRBV5-1, the J call TRBJ2-7; a weak D match, TRBD1 (6 bases). CDR1 is SGHRS, CDR2 YFSETQ, per germline. V gave up 4 bases and J gave up 4 bases, with 9 bases separating them. The CDR3 contains 12 residues. The CDR3, as DNA: TGCGCCAGCAGCACGGACAGTTACGAGCAGTACTTC. This encodes CASSTDSYEQYF.

The rearrangement links TRBV5-1 to TRBJ2-7; 8 nucleotides line up with TRBD2. This CDR3 region has 15 residues. V gave up 2 bases and J gave up 0 bases; unmatched junction bases: 4. Looked up from germline, CDR1 is SGHRS and CDR2 is YFSETQ. Written as DNA, the CDR3 is TGCGCCAGCAGCTTCCTAGCGGGTAACTCCTACGAGCAGTACTTC. As protein: CASSFLAGNSYEQYF.

The chain employs TRBV7-9 and TRBJ1-1; D uncertain. From germline, CDR1 is SEHNR and CDR2 FQNEAQ (reference sequence). Deletions cut 5 bases from V and 0 bases from J, with 7 bases between. The length of the CDR3 is 13 residues. CDR3 sequence (DNA): TGTGCCAGCAGCCCCCAGATGAACACTGAAGCTTTCTTT. Translating gives CASSPQMNTEAFF. The full variable domain, in which reference TRBV7-9 and TRBJ1-1 provide the parts outside the CDR3, is DTGVSQNPRHKITKRGQNVTFRCDPISEHNRLYWYRQTLGQGPEFLTYFQNEAQLEKSRLLSDRFSAERPKGSFSTLEIQRTEQGDSAMYLCASSPQMNTEAFFGQGTRLTVV.

V usage is TRBV29-1 and J usage is TRBJ2-7; TRBD1 agrees at 8 bases. The CDR3 sequence is 13 residues long. CDR1 is SQVTM and CDR2 is ANQGSEA in the germline V gene. Trimming removed 2 bases from V and 6 bases from J; junction bases left unmatched: 6. CDR3 protein: CSVEYQGATEQYF. CDR3 coding DNA: TGCAGCGTTGAATACCAGGGGGCGACCGAGCAGTACTTC.

This chain uses TRBV5-8 with TRBJ1-2, with D perhaps matching TRBD1 (6 bases). Germline-derived CDR1 and CDR2 are SGHTS and YDEGEE. The CDR3 consists of 13 residues. The V end lost 4 bases, the J end lost 2 bases, and 9 bases lay between the germline ends. The CDR3 DNA is TGTGCCAGCAGCCCAGACAGGAACTATGGCTACACCTTC. This sequence encodes CASSPDRNYGYTF.

The chain couples TRBV5-1 to TRBJ2-3, with TRBD2 identical over 9 bases. The germline V gene encodes CDR1 SGHRS and CDR2 YFSETQ. The V segment lost 0 bases and the J segment 2 bases; nucleotides outside the gene matches: 4. The CDR3 is made up of 16 amino acids. The CDR3 protein is CASSLVASGVTDTQYF. DNA of the CDR3: TGCGCCAGCAGCTTGGTGGCTAGCGGGGTCACAGATACGCAGTATTTT. Full variable domain (rest looked up from reference TRBV5-1 and TRBJ2-3): KAGVTQTPRYLIKTRGQQVTLSCSPISGHRSVSWYQQTPGQGLQFLFEYFSETQRNKGNFPGRFSGRQFSNSRSEMNVSTLELGDSALYLCASSLVASGVTDTQYFGPGTRLTVL.

The rearrangement uses TRBV5-1 and TRBJ2-7, with D possibly TRBD1 on 7 matching bases. With 4 bases removed from V and 4 bases from J, the gap between germline ends came to 18 bases. Looked up from germline, CDR1 is SGHRS and CDR2 is YFSETQ. This CDR3 is 15 amino acids long. CDR3 amino acids: CASSPGGGDSYEQYF. The CDR3 nucleotides are TGCGCCAGCAGCCCCGGTGGAGGGGACAGTTACGAGCAGTACTTC.

The chain recombines TRBV6-5 with TRBJ1-2; no definite D call. The CDR3 runs to 15 residues. Deletions cut 5 bases from V and 5 bases from J, with 18 bases between. Looked up from germline, CDR1 is MNHEY and CDR2 is SVGAGI. The CDR3, as DNA: TGTGCCAGCAGTCGTGGACTCCGAAACCGATATGGCTACACCTTC. Translating gives CASSRGLRNRYGYTF.

The J gene is TRBJ2-7, the V gene TRBV11-2; D might be TRBD2 (7 bases). Germline values: CDR1 SGHAT, CDR2 FQNNGV. This CDR3 is built from 15 residues. V gave up 5 bases and J gave up 5 bases, with 19 bases separating them. The CDR3 coding sequence is TGTGCCAGCAGCCCCTCGCGGGGGCCTAGGCACGAGCAGTACTTC. Translating it yields CASSPSRGPRHEQYF.

J is TRBJ2-2 and V is TRBV19, with 8 bases identical to TRBD1. The CDR3 has 15 amino acids. After removal of 6 bases from V and 1 base from J, the junction contained 4 bases not matched to a gene. CDR1 is LNHDA and CDR2 is SQIVND in the germline V gene (reference sequence). The CDR3 bases are TGTGCCAGTAGCACGACAGGGGTGAACACCGGGGAGCTGTTTTTT. It specifies CASSTTGVNTGELFF. The entire variable domain, with the rest obtained from reference TRBV19 and TRBJ2-2, is as follows: DGGITQSPKYLFRKEGQNVTLSCEQNLNHDAMYWYRQDPGQGLRLIYYSQIVNDFQKGDIAEGYSVSREKKESFPLTVTSAQKNPTAFYLCASSTTGVNTGELFFGEGSRLTVL.

The chain links TRBV7-6 to TRBJ2-5, with TRBD2 matching over 8 bases. Judging by the DNA end, TRBJ2-7 fits better; the J call may be wrong. The CDR3 sequence is 11 residues long. Per germline, CDR1 SGHVS and CDR2 FNYEAQ. CDR3 residues: CATPAGDEQYF. The CDR3 DNA sequence: TGTGCCACCCCAGCGGGGGACGAGCAGTACTTC.

This chain joins TRBV7-9 and TRBJ2-1; D uncertain. Trimming took 2 bases from V and 9 from J, leaving 14 bases between them. The CDR3 sequence is 14 residues long. In germline, CDR1 is SEHNR, CDR2 FQNEAQ (reference sequence). CDR3 sequence reads: CASSLIREIGEQFF. CDR3 nucleotides: TGTGCCAGCAGCTTAATCCGAGAAATTGGTGAGCAGTTCTTC.

The genes are TRBV10-3 and TRBJ2-3; the match to TRBD1 covers 7 bases. Germline lookup yields CDR1 ENHRY and CDR2 SYGVKD. The V gene end was trimmed by 2 bases and the J gene end by 0 bases; junction bases not matched to a gene: 5. The CDR3 covers 16 residues. The DNA of the CDR3 is TGTGCCATCAGTGAGCGACAGGGCCTGAGCACAGATACGCAGTATTTT. This gives the protein CAISERQGLSTDTQYF.

The CDR3 nucleotides read TGTGCCAGCAGCTTAAACCCGGCAGGGGGCACAGATACGCAGTATTTT. Protein: CASSLNPAGGTDTQYF. This sequence joins TRBV7-3 and TRBJ2-3; D may be TRBD1 (6 bases). CDR3 length: 16 amino acids. The ends were cut back, 1 base at V and 1 base at J, with 12 bases in the middle. CDR1 SGHTA and CDR2 FQGTGA come from the germline V gene.

The V call is TRBV7-6, the J call TRBJ2-1; perhaps TRBD2 as D (7 bases). There are 14 residues in the CDR3. Trimming stripped 1 base from V and 9 bases from J, with 13 bases between. Per the germline V gene, CDR1 is SGHVS and CDR2 is FNYEAQ. CDR3 residues: CASSLGRGAGEQFF. For the CDR3, the DNA is TGTGCCAGCAGCTTAGGTCGGGGGGCTGGTGAGCAGTTCTTC.

The chain links TRBV9 to TRBJ2-5, with D possibly TRBD1 on 5 matching bases. CDR1 and CDR2 from the germline V gene are SGDLS and YYNGEE. Trimming stripped 0 bases from V and 5 bases from J, with 8 bases between. The CDR3 runs to 13 residues. The CDR3 reads CASSVAGKETQYF. The CDR3 DNA follows: TGTGCCAGCAGCGTAGCAGGGAAGGAGACCCAGTACTTC.

The chain combines TRBV7-9 with TRBJ1-2, with 8 bases lining up with TRBD1. This CDR3 contains 15 residues. The V and J ends lost 5 bases and 5 bases, in that order; junction bases with no gene match: 10. Germline V gene lookup returns CDR1 SEHNR and CDR2 FQNEAQ (reference sequence). The CDR3 protein is CASSQRATGVYGYTF. The CDR3 DNA is TGTGCCAGCAGCCAACGCGCGACAGGGGTTTATGGCTACACCTTC. Using reference TRBV7-9 and TRBJ1-2 for the parts outside the CDR3, the full variable domain is DTGVSQNPRHKITKRGQNVTFRCDPISEHNRLYWYRQTLGQGPEFLTYFQNEAQLEKSRLLSDRFSAERPKGSFSTLEIQRTEQGDSAMYLCASSQRATGVYGYTFGSGTRLTVV.